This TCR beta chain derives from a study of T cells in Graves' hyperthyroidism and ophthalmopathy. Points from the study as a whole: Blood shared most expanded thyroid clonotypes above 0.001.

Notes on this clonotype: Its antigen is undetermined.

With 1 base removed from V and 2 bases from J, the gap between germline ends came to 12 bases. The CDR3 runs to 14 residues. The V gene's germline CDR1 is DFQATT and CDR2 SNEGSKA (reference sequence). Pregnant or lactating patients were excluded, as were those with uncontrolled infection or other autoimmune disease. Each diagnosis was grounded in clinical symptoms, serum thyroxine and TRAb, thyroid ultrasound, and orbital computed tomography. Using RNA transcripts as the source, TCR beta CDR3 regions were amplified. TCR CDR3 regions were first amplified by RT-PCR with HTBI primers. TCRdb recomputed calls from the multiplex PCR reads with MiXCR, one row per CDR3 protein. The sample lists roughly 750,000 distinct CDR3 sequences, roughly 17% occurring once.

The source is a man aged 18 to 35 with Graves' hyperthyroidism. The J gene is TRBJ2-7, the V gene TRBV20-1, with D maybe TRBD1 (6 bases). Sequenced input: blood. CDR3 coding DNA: TGCAGTGCTAGAGTTTTCGACAGGCCCTACGAGCAGTACTTC. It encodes CSARVFDRPYEQYF.